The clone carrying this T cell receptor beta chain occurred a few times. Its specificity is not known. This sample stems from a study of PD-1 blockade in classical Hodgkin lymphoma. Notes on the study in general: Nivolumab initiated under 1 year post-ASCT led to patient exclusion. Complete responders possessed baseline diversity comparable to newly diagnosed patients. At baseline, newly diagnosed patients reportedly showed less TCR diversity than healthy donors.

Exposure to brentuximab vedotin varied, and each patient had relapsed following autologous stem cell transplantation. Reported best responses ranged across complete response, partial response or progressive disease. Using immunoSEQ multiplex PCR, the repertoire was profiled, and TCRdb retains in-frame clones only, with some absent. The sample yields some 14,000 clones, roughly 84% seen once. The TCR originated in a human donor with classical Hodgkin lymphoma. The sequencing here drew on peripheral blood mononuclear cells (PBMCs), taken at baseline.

Written as DNA, the CDR3 is TGTGCCAGCAGCCAAGATCACCTCTTCGGGACTGGAAACACCATATATTTT. Protein: CASSQDHLFGTGNTIYF. This chain connects TRBV14 to TRBJ1-3; no definite D call. Per germline, CDR1 SGHDN and CDR2 FVKESK. V was pared by 0 bases and J by 2 bases, with 14 bases between. CDR3 size: 17 residues.